This T cell receptor (beta chain) was identified during a study of T cell clonality in common variable immunodeficiency. TCRdb keeps only in-frame clones here, not all; method: immunoSEQ multiplex PCR. This sample comprises over 45,000 clones, none seen once only. Study results and limitations: Fewer deletions and N-nucleotide insertions were reportedly seen in common variable immunodeficiency TCR beta sequences.

Trimming removed 3 bases from V and 6 bases from J; junction bases left unmatched: 6. The CDR3 length is 14 residues. Germline CDR1 and CDR2: DFQATT and SNEGSKA (reference sequence). Ten or more counts support this clone. Its antigen is still unknown. The read ends 3 residues shy of where the CDR3 ends; the end is completed using the germline J gene. The sequence came from a person aged 18 to 70 in good health. V gene TRBV20-1 combines with J gene TRBJ2-1; 9 positions match TRBD2. Sequencing input: peripheral blood mononuclear cells. CDR3 sequence: CSASSGRSSNEQFF. CDR3 bases read: TGCAGTGCTAGTAGCGGGAGATCAAGCAATGAG.